These 23 T cell receptor beta chains share one sample of origin, sequenced in a study of blood T cell repertoires in COVID-19 (dated by TCRdb to 2018 to 2021). The receptor library was made with the immunoSEQ multiplex PCR assay. Held by TCRdb, this immuneACCESS table contains in-frame sequences only and omits some clones. Under half of the omission traces to an unresolved V gene where checked; the cause of the rest is unknown. Within this sample are under 150,000 clones, with approximately 84% of them counted one time only. Of the sample, roughly 3.9% falls within the top ten clones. Source material: PBMCs or T cells enriched from blood (not recorded which). Receptor source: a middle-aged man in a cohort exposed to, infected with or recovered from COVID-19 (not recorded which).

The chain combines TRBV9 with TRBJ2-5; 10 nucleotides match TRBD2. The CDR3 has 17 residues. V was pared by 0 bases and J by 1 base, with 6 bases of the junction left unmatched. Germline V lookup: CDR1 SGDLS, CDR2 YYNGEE. The CDR3 sequence: CASSVGSSGGIQETQYF. The DNA for the CDR3 is TGTGCCAGCAGCGTAGGATCTAGCGGGGGAATCCAAGAGACCCAGTACTTC.

This chain links TRBV7-7 with TRBJ1-2; 7 nucleotides align to TRBD1. The trim removed 1 base at V and 1 base at J, leaving 21 bases unmatched. Germline-derived CDR1 and CDR2 are SSHAT and FNYEAQ (reference sequence). The length of the CDR3 is 21 residues. The CDR3 DNA sequence: TGTGCCAGCAGCTTAGATGAAGGGTTACAGGGGACGACGCCGAATAACTATGGCTACACCTTC. It encodes CASSLDEGLQGTTPNNYGYTF. The whole variable domain, filled in from reference TRBV7-7 and TRBJ1-2, reads GAGVSQSPRYKVTKRGQDVTLRCDPISSHATLYWYQQALGQGPEFLTYFNYEAQPDKSGLPSDRFSAERPEGSISTLTIQRTEQRDSAMYRCASSLDEGLQGTTPNNYGYTFGSGTRLTVV.

V is TRBV30 and J is TRBJ2-6, with D possibly TRBD1 on 6 matching bases. Germline V gives CDR1 GTSNPN, CDR2 SVGIG (reference sequence). Trimming took 5 bases from V and 0 from J, leaving 14 bases between them. The CDR3 is 16 amino acids. The CDR3 DNA is TGTGCCTGGGAGGGACACCAATACTCTGGGGCCAACGTCCTGACTTTC. It specifies CAWEGHQYSGANVLTF. The complete variable domain, with remaining parts taken from reference TRBV30 and TRBJ2-6, reads SQTIHQWPATLVQPVGSPLSLECTVEGTSNPNLYWYRQAAGRGLQLLFYSVGIGQISSEVPQNLSASRPQDRQFILSSKKLLLSDSGFYLCAWEGHQYSGANVLTFGAGSRLTVL.

This clone has a handful of counts. V and J are TRBV4-2 and TRBJ1-5; D gene unclear. Germline loops: CDR1 LGHNA, CDR2 YNFKEQ. Between the trimmed V and J ends, which lost 0 bases and 2 bases, there was a span of 2 bases. The CDR3 spans 13 residues. CDR3 bases: TGTGCCAGCAGCCAAGACGGCAATCAGCCCCAGCATTTT. As protein: CASSQDGNQPQHF.

The V gene is TRBV19, the J gene TRBJ1-6; TRBD1 aligns across 8 bases. The CDR3 has 14 amino acids. J gave up 8 bases and V 4 bases, and 4 bases lay outside the gene matches. CDR1 and CDR2 (germline): LNHDA, SQIVND (reference sequence). In nucleotides, the CDR3 is TGTGCCAGTAGTAGAGGACAGGGAGATTCACCCCTCCACTTT. Its protein product is CASSRGQGDSPLHF.

The chain links TRBV11-3 to TRBJ2-1; 9 bases agree with TRBD1. CDR1 and CDR2 from the germline V gene are SGHNT and YENEEA. This CDR3 is built from 15 residues. V trimming: 5 bases; J trimming: 3 bases; junction bases outside the gene matches: 5. The CDR3 bases are TGTGCCAGCAGCACAGGACAGGGGAACTACAATGAGCAGTTCTTC. As protein: CASSTGQGNYNEQFF.

The V call is TRBV10-1, the J call TRBJ2-2, with D possibly TRBD1 on 5 matching bases. The V gene's germline CDR1 is WNHNN and CDR2 SYGVQD (reference sequence). The CDR3 runs to 14 residues. V dropped 5 bases and J dropped 2 bases, with 9 bases sitting between them. The CDR3 nucleotides are TGCGCCAGCAGTAGGCAGGGTAACACCGGGGAGCTGTTTTTT. It yields the protein CASSRQGNTGELFF.

J is TRBJ1-2 and V is TRBV7-2, with D unclear. Germline V gene sequence: CDR1 SGHTA, CDR2 FQGNSA. The CDR3 is 12 amino acids. Trimming left V 10 bases short and J 2 bases short, with 11 bases between. The CDR3, as DNA: TGTGCCAACTCCTCCCCCAACTATGGCTACACCTTC. This sequence encodes CANSSPNYGYTF. Full variable domain (missing parts from reference TRBV7-2 and TRBJ1-2): GAGVSQSPSNKVTEKGKDVELRCDPISGHTALYWYRQSLGQGLEFLIYFQGNSAPDKSGLPSDRFSAERTGGSVSTLTIQRTQQEDSAVYLCANSSPNYGYTFGSGTRLTVV.

This chain links TRBV10-2 with TRBJ1-1, with a tentative D call TRBD1 (5 bases). The CDR3 is made up of 13 amino acids. V lost 9 bases, J lost 0 bases, and 11 bases lay in between. Germline assignment: CDR1 WSHSY and CDR2 SAAADI. CDR3 loop: CASKSGMNTEAFF. Written as DNA, the CDR3 is TGCGCCAGTAAATCAGGGATGAACACTGAAGCTTTCTTT.

The V call is TRBV20-1, the J call TRBJ2-3; D is ambiguous. V lost 3 bases to trimming and J lost 0 bases, with 7 bases between them. Germline-derived CDR1 and CDR2 are DFQATT and SNEGSKA (reference sequence). The length of the CDR3 is 13 residues. The CDR3 nucleotides are TGCAGTGCTAGTTACTCAAGCACAGATACGCAGTATTTT. Translating it yields CSASYSSTDTQYF.

The rearrangement links TRBV25-1 to TRBJ1-4; 8 bases are shared with TRBD1. The CDR3 runs to 16 residues. Trimming took 4 bases from V and 7 from J; bases not matched to a gene: 11. CDR1 and CDR2 from the germline V gene are MGHDK and SYGVNS. The CDR3 loop is CASSAGGTGRSEKLFF. CDR3 bases: TGTGCCAGCAGTGCTGGCGGGACAGGACGGAGTGAAAAACTGTTTTTT. The full variable domain, in which reference TRBV25-1 and TRBJ1-4 provide the parts outside the CDR3, is EADIYQTPRYLVIGTGKKITLECSQTMGHDKMYWYQQDPGMELHLIHYSYGVNSTEKGDLSSESTVSRIRTEHFPLTLESARPSHTSQYLCASSAGGTGRSEKLFFGSGTQLSVL.

This clone was seen more than once but under ten times. The chain combines TRBV29-1 with TRBJ1-1; D call uncertain. Trimming removed 7 bases from V and 4 bases from J, with 13 bases in between. The CDR3 covers 12 residues. Germline values: CDR1 SQVTM, CDR2 ANQGSEA. The CDR3 loop reads CSDGGVGTEAFF. The CDR3 DNA reads as TGCAGCGACGGCGGGGTCGGCACTGAAGCTTTCTTT.

J is TRBJ1-1 and V is TRBV7-9; D is unresolved. CDR1 and CDR2 (germline): SEHNR, FQNEAQ (reference sequence). V was clipped by 6 bases and J by 2 bases, with 13 bases between them. The CDR3 runs 14 residues. The CDR3 region has the DNA TGTGCCAGCAGTATCTCTCAGGCCAACACTGAAGCTTTCTTT. It codes for CASSISQANTEAFF.

The rearrangement links TRBV5-6 to TRBJ2-7; maybe TRBD1 (6 bases). The CDR3 covers 16 residues. The germline V and J ends were trimmed by 0 bases and 4 bases, with 17 bases remaining between them. The germline V gene has CDR1 SGHDT and CDR2 YYEEEE. In nucleotides, the CDR3 is TGTGCCAGCAGCTTGGGGGGGCAGGGCCGGCAATACGAGCAGTACTTC. It codes for CASSLGGQGRQYEQYF.

The chain joins TRBV30 to TRBJ2-7; 9 bases line up with TRBD1. Per the germline V gene, CDR1 is GTSNPN and CDR2 is SVGIG (reference sequence). The J segment lost 5 bases and the V segment lost 7 bases, leaving 3 bases of the junction unmatched. The CDR3 runs 11 residues. The chain's CDR3 is CASQGADEQYF. The CDR3 region has the DNA TGTGCCTCACAGGGGGCCGACGAGCAGTACTTC.

This chain uses TRBV7-8 with TRBJ2-1, with TRBD2 identical over 13 bases. Germline values: CDR1 SGHVS, CDR2 FQNEAQ. Losses at the gene ends were 6 bases for V and 4 bases for J; bases not matched to a gene: 18. The CDR3 length is 20 residues. The CDR3 DNA reads TGTGCCAGCAGTTTTGGCCGGGAACTAGCGGGAGGGCCAGGTTACAATGAGCAGTTCTTC. Protein sequence: CASSFGRELAGGPGYNEQFF.

The chain has TRBV4-1 and TRBJ2-1, with 7 bases matching TRBD1. CDR3 length: 15 amino acids. Germline V gives CDR1 MGHRA, CDR2 YSYEKL. Trimming took 5 bases from V and 1 from J; bases not matched to a gene: 5. The CDR3 nucleotides are TGCGCCAGCAGCTCCGGGACAGCTTCCTACAATGAGCAGTTCTTC. As protein: CASSSGTASYNEQFF.

The gene calls are TRBV7-9 and TRBJ2-7, with D unresolved. CDR1 is SEHNR and CDR2 is FQNEAQ in the germline V gene (reference sequence). This CDR3 is built from 12 residues. V dropped 4 bases and J dropped 0 bases, with 4 bases sitting between them. The CDR3 reads CASSSLSYEQYF. CDR3 nucleotide sequence: TGTGCCAGCAGCTCCCTCTCCTACGAGCAGTACTTC.

The rearrangement links TRBV9 to TRBJ2-3, with no clear D. Per the germline V gene, CDR1 is SGDLS and CDR2 is YYNGEE. Trimming removed 4 bases at V and 0 bases at J, with 21 bases between. The CDR3 contains 18 residues. The CDR3 sequence: CASSSTTRFPTSTDTQYF. The CDR3 nucleotides read TGTGCCAGCAGCTCGACGACACGGTTCCCAACTAGCACAGATACGCAGTATTTT.

This clone appeared once. V is TRBV10-3 and J is TRBJ2-7; tentative D call: TRBD2 (5 bases). The germline V gene has CDR1 ENHRY and CDR2 SYGVKD. Trimming pared 7 bases from V and 6 bases from J, leaving 19 bases between. The CDR3 has 14 amino acids. CDR3 nucleotides: TGTGCCATCAAAGCAGGAGGTCTCGGAGGCGAGCAGTACTTC. Its protein product is CAIKAGGLGGEQYF.

The chain combines TRBV18 with TRBJ2-1; 8 nucleotides match TRBD2. There are 16 residues in the CDR3. Germline trimming cut 2 bases from V and 8 bases from J; bases unmatched to any gene: 11. Germline-derived CDR1 and CDR2 are KGHSH and LQKENI. Written as DNA, the CDR3 is TGTGCCAGCTCACCAGGGGCGGGGGGCCTCTCCCATGAGCAGTTCTTC. Amino acids: CASSPGAGGLSHEQFF. The full variable domain, its missing parts supplied by reference TRBV18 and TRBJ2-1, is NAGVMQNPRHLVRRRGQEARLRCSPMKGHSHVYWYRQLPEEGLKFMVYLQKENIIDESGMPKERFSAEFPKEGPSILRIQQVVRGDSAAYFCASSPGAGGLSHEQFFGPGTRLTVL.

The chain has TRBV14 and TRBJ1-1, with a weak D call TRBD1 (5 bases). The CDR3 runs to 13 residues. The germline gives CDR1 SGHDN, CDR2 FVKESK. The V and J ends lost 4 bases and 1 base respectively, with 7 bases between them. CDR3 amino acids: CASSPGGNTEAFF. CDR3 nucleotide sequence: TGTGCCAGCAGCCCGGGGGGGAACACTGAAGCTTTCTTT.

Only a few counts were recorded for this clone. V and J are TRBV5-1 and TRBJ2-3, with 9 bases matching TRBD2. V was pared by 6 bases and J by 4 bases, with 9 bases of the junction left unmatched. The germline CDR1 and CDR2 sequences are SGHRS and YFSETQ. This CDR3 contains 15 residues. The chain's CDR3 is CASNVGSGSPDTQYF. The CDR3 DNA is TGCGCCAGCAACGTGGGTAGCGGGAGCCCAGATACGCAGTATTTT.